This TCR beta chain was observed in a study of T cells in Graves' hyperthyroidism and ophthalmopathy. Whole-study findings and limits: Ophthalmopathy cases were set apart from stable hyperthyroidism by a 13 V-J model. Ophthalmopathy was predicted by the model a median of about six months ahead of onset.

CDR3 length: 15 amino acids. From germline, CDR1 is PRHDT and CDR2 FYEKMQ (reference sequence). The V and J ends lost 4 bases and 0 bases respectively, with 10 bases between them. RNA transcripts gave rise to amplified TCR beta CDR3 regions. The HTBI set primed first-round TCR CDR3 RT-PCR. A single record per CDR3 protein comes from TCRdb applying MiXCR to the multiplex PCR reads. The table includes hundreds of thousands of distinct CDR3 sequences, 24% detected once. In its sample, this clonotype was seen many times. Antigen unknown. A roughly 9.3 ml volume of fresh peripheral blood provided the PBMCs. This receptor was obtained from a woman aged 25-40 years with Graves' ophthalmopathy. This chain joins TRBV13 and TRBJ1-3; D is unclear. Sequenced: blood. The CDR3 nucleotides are TGTGCCAGCAGCTCGTCACCTATCTCTGGAAACACCATATATTTT. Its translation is CASSSSPISGNTIYF.